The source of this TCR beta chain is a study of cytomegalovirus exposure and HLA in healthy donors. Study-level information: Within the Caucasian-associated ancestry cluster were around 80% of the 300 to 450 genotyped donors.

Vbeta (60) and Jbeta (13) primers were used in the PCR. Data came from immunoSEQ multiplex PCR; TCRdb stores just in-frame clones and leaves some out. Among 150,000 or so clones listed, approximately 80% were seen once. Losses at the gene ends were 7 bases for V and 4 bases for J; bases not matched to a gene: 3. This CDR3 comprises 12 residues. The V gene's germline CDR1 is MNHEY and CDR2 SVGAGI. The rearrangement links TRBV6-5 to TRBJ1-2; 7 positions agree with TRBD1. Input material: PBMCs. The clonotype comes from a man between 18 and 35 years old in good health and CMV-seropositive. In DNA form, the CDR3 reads TGTGCCAGCACAAGACAGGGCTATGGCTACACCTTC. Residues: CASTRQGYGYTF.